The 9 T cell receptor beta chains listed next were all sequenced from one sample in a study of Graves' ophthalmopathy and Graves' hyperthyroidism. The sequenced template was RNA, covering the TCR beta CDR3 region. Investigators did first-round RT-PCR with HTBI primers, then second-round multiplex PCR. TCRdb re-called the multiplex PCR reads with MiXCR, one entry per CDR3 protein. In the table there are about 640,000 distinct CDR3 sequences, about two fifths of which are singletons. Sequenced sample: peripheral blood. The receptors stem from an adult man with Graves' ophthalmopathy.

The chain couples TRBV30 to TRBJ1-2; D is uncertain. Trimming pared 4 bases from V and 1 base from J, leaving 10 bases between. The CDR3 is made up of 13 amino acids. The germline CDR1 and CDR2 sequences are GTSNPN and SVGIG (reference sequence). The CDR3 sequence is CAWNDGGNYGYTF. In DNA, the CDR3 is TGTGCCTGGAATGACGGAGGTAACTATGGCTACACCTTC. Full variable domain (outside the CDR3, taken from reference TRBV30 and TRBJ1-2): SQTIHQWPATLVQPVGSPLSLECTVEGTSNPNLYWYRQAAGRGLQLLFYSVGIGQISSEVPQNLSASRPQDRQFILSSKKLLLSDSGFYLCAWNDGGNYGYTFGSGTRLTVV.

For the CDR3, the DNA is TGTGCCAGCATCCTGGACGGGAGTCAGGAAGAGACCCAGTACTTC. It specifies CASILDGSQEETQYF. The chain has TRBV25-1 and TRBJ2-5; D may be TRBD2 (6 bases). Germline V gene sequence: CDR1 MGHDK, CDR2 SYGVNS. The CDR3 sequence is 15 residues long. Trimming left V 7 bases short and J 3 bases short, with 18 bases between.

This clonotype appeared a few times. The rearrangement joins TRBV5-1 to TRBJ2-2; D might be TRBD1 or TRBD2, each matching 6 bases. Trimming cost V 3 bases and J 5 bases, with 23 bases left between them. The CDR3 loop spans 18 amino acids. Germline V gives CDR1 SGHRS, CDR2 YFSETQ. The DNA for the CDR3 is TGCGCCAGCAGCTGGAATCGAGGGAGGACAGATTGGACCGGGGAGCTGTTTTTT. Encoded protein: CASSWNRGRTDWTGELFF.

Worth noting for this clonotype: This sequence may be a read error, since a much larger clone differs from it by one base. The chain joins TRBV20-1 to TRBJ1-5; D unresolved. Germline CDR1 reads DFQATT; CDR2 reads SNEGSKA (reference sequence). The CDR3 contains 13 residues. Trimming removed 3 bases from V and 5 bases from J, with 11 bases in between. The DNA for the CDR3 is TGCAGTGCTAGCCGAGACGGGGATCAGCCCCAGCATTTT. Its protein is CSASRDGDQPQHF.

This clonotype was recorded many times. The rearrangement links TRBV2 to TRBJ2-2; TRBD1 matches at 8 bases. The CDR3 has 15 residues. V lost 5 bases and J lost 0; bases outside the gene matches: 2. Germline-derived CDR1 and CDR2 are SNHLY and FYNNEI. The CDR3 reads CASSRDRPNTGELFF. As DNA, the CDR3 is TGTGCCAGCAGTAGGGACAGGCCGAACACCGGGGAGCTGTTTTTT.

This clonotype came up once. The chain carries TRBV11-3 and TRBJ1-6; TRBD1 matches 9 bases. Trimming removed 11 bases from V and 10 bases from J; junction bases left unmatched: 6. The germline gives CDR1 SGHNT, CDR2 YENEEA. The CDR3 is 12 amino acids. The CDR3 reads CAVGQGQSPLHF. The CDR3 DNA follows: TGTGCCGTCGGACAGGGGCAGTCACCCCTCCACTTT.

The chain uses TRBV7-2 and TRBJ1-4, with TRBD1 matching over 7 bases. Trimming at V came to 5 bases and at J to 6 bases, leaving 6 bases not matched to a gene. The CDR3 totals 14 residues. CDR1 is SGHTA, CDR2 FQGNSA, per germline. As DNA, the CDR3 is TGTGCCAGCAGCCTAGACAGGGAGGATGAAAAACTGTTTTTT. Encoded protein: CASSLDREDEKLFF.

The chain combines TRBV29-1 with TRBJ2-7; D is perhaps TRBD1 or TRBD2 (5 bases each). The CDR3 loop spans 13 amino acids. CDR1 and CDR2 (germline): SQVTM, ANQGSEA. The V and J ends lost 7 bases and 1 base respectively, with 14 bases between them. The CDR3 sequence is CSAGQGGSYEQYF. The CDR3 nucleotides are TGCAGCGCCGGACAAGGCGGGTCCTACGAGCAGTACTTC.

This clonotype was observed many times. The chain couples TRBV7-9 to TRBJ1-1, with unresolved D. CDR3 size: 14 residues. Between the trimmed V and J ends, which lost 1 base and 6 bases, there was a span of 12 bases. CDR1 and CDR2 from the germline V gene are SEHNR and FQNEAQ (reference sequence). DNA of the CDR3: TGTGCCAGCAGCTTAGTAAACAATATGGCTGAAGCTTTCTTT. Translating gives CASSLVNNMAEAFF.